This T cell receptor beta chain was captured by sequencing in a study of tumor-infiltrating lymphocytes in primary liver carcinoma. From around 500 ng of total RNA, TCR beta-specific cDNA was reverse-transcribed using a constant-region primer. What produced the TCR beta libraries was three nested multiplex PCR rounds using slightly modified ARM-PCR. TCRdb recomputed calls from the multiplex PCR reads with MiXCR, one row per CDR3 protein. This repertoire shows approximately 330,000 distinct CDR3 sequences, around three fifths found once; its top ten account for about 6%. Unsorted whole blood supplied the RNA, and germline DNA was extracted too. The receptor was derived from a man between 40 and 49 years old with primary liver carcinoma and hepatitis B virus infection. The specimen was peripheral blood.

The CDR3 coding sequence is TGCGCCAGCAGTCCCCTTGTAGCGGGACCACCCACAGATACGCAGTATTTT. Protein: CASSPLVAGPPTDTQYF. This sequence joins TRBV5-1 and TRBJ2-3; TRBD2 matches at 8 bases. Germline V gene data show CDR1 as SGHRS and CDR2 as YFSETQ. Trimming removed 5 bases from V and 2 bases from J; junction bases left unmatched: 13. The CDR3 length is 17 residues.